These 21 T cell receptor beta chains share one sample of origin, sequenced in a study of response to subunit inactivated influenza vaccine. One entry per CDR3 protein, called by TCRdb with MiXCR from the RT-PCR reads. The table lists some 500,000 distinct CDR3 sequences, about 25% of them singletons. This specimen consisted of CD4+ T cells sorted from PBMCs, obtained 5 days after vaccination. The receptors stem from a man aged 45 to 65 who received an inactivated influenza vaccine.

This clonotype came up many times. The rearrangement links TRBV7-3 to TRBJ2-1; TRBD2 might be the D (5 bases). Trimming removed 6 bases from V and 7 bases from J, with 13 bases in between. The CDR3 sequence is 13 residues long. Germline-derived CDR1 and CDR2 are SGHTA and FQGTGA. The CDR3 DNA reads as TGTGCCAGCAGAAAGTCGGGGAATAATGAGCAGTTCTTC. Protein sequence: CASRKSGNNEQFF.

This clonotype came up many times. This chain uses TRBV6-1 with TRBJ2-7, with D possibly being TRBD1 or TRBD2 (5 bases each). This CDR3 region has 15 residues. Germline CDR1 reads MNHNS; CDR2 reads SASEGT. The V end was cut by 5 bases, the J end by 0 bases, with 14 bases between. CDR3 protein: CASSPGAVSSYEQYF. CDR3 DNA: TGTGCCAGCAGTCCCGGGGCAGTAAGCTCCTACGAGCAGTACTTC.

There are a few counts of this clonotype. This sequence joins TRBV5-1 and TRBJ2-3, with 9 positions matching TRBD1. The length of the CDR3 is 16 residues. Germline CDR1 is SGHRS and CDR2 is YFSETQ. Trimming at V came to 4 bases and at J to 2 bases, leaving 8 bases not matched to a gene. The CDR3 loop reads CASSLGTGQSTDTQYF. The CDR3 region has the DNA TGCGCCAGCAGCCTTGGGACAGGGCAGTCCACAGATACGCAGTATTTT.

This sequence joins TRBV7-3 and TRBJ2-1; perhaps TRBD2 as D (6 bases). The length of the CDR3 is 18 residues. Germline lookup yields CDR1 SGHTA and CDR2 FQGTGA. Trimming took 0 bases from V and 0 from J, leaving 15 bases between them. CDR3 sequence: CASSLTAGPVSSYNEQFF. The CDR3, as DNA: TGTGCCAGCAGCTTAACGGCGGGGCCTGTTAGCTCCTACAATGAGCAGTTCTTC. Variable domain in full (rest from reference TRBV7-3 and TRBJ2-1): GAGVSQTPSNKVTEKGKYVELRCDPISGHTALYWYRQSLGQGPEFLIYFQGTGAADDSGLPNDRFFAVRPEGSVSTLKIQRTERGDSAVYLCASSLTAGPVSSYNEQFFGPGTRLTVL.

The chain combines TRBV27 with TRBJ2-3, with 8 bases fitting TRBD2. V dropped 10 bases and J dropped 2; count of bases not matched to a gene: 2. Germline lookup yields CDR1 MNHEY and CDR2 SMNVEV (reference sequence). This CDR3 spans 12 amino acids. The CDR3 DNA reads as TGTGCCACCGGACTAGCCACAGATACGCAGTATTTT. Translation gives CATGLATDTQYF.

The gene calls are TRBV6-1 and TRBJ1-2; TRBD1 is a possible D gene (6 bases). Trimming cost V 6 bases and J 3 bases, with 17 bases left between them. This CDR3 has 15 amino acids. Germline V CDR1 and CDR2: MNHNS, SASEGT. The CDR3 DNA sequence: TGTGCCAGCAGCCCCCGGGGGCGGGGGGACTATGGCTACACCTTC. Encoded protein: CASSPRGRGDYGYTF.

The gene calls are TRBV7-9 and TRBJ2-5, with TRBD1 identical over 9 bases. J was trimmed by 6 bases and V by 7 bases; bases with no gene match: 12. The length of the CDR3 is 15 residues. Germline assignment: CDR1 SEHNR and CDR2 FQNEAQ (reference sequence). As DNA, the CDR3 is TGTGCCAGCACCCTTTCGGGACAGGGTGAAAAGACCCAGTACTTC. This encodes CASTLSGQGEKTQYF.

The genes are TRBV7-9 and TRBJ2-3; possible D gene TRBD2, 5 bases. Germline loops: CDR1 SEHNR, CDR2 FQNEAQ (reference sequence). This CDR3 is built from 16 residues. Trimming removed 5 bases at V and 0 bases at J, with 15 bases between. CDR3 in amino acids: CASSHHLGGSTDTQYF. CDR3 coding DNA: TGTGCCAGCAGCCATCACTTAGGAGGAAGCACAGATACGCAGTATTTT.

The chain recombines TRBV6-5 with TRBJ2-1; D possibly corresponds to TRBD2 (7 bases). CDR3 size: 11 residues. CDR1 is MNHEY, CDR2 SVGAGI, per germline. Trimming stripped 7 bases from V and 9 bases from J, with 10 bases between. The CDR3 loop reads CASNREGEQFF. The CDR3 DNA sequence: TGTGCCAGCAACAGGGAGGGTGAGCAGTTCTTC.

The chain carries TRBV20-1 and TRBJ2-1; TRBD2 is a possible D gene (6 bases). The length of the CDR3 is 15 residues. Trimming took off 5 bases at V and 2 bases at J, with 16 bases between the two ends. Looked up from germline, CDR1 is DFQATT and CDR2 is SNEGSKA (reference sequence). The CDR3 reads CSACPPAGTYNEQFF. CDR3 bases: TGCAGTGCTTGTCCCCCAGCGGGTACCTACAATGAGCAGTTCTTC.

There are a few counts of this clonotype. The chain couples TRBV11-2 to TRBJ2-1, with 14 bases matching TRBD2. Trimming cost V 5 bases and J 12 bases; bases outside gene matches: 12. The CDR3 consists of 16 residues. Germline loops: CDR1 SGHAT, CDR2 FQNNGV. The CDR3 is CASSLPRLAGGFGQFF. CDR3 nucleotides: TGTGCCAGCAGCCTGCCTAGACTAGCGGGGGGGTTCGGGCAGTTCTTC.

This clonotype was seen a handful of times. The chain carries TRBV19 and TRBJ2-1; 9 positions match TRBD1. The trim removed 6 bases at V and 2 bases at J, leaving 17 bases unmatched. CDR3 length: 19 amino acids. In germline, CDR1 is LNHDA, CDR2 SQIVND (reference sequence). The CDR3 nucleotides are TGTGCCAGTAGCGGTACCGCCGTGGACAGGGGATACACCTACAATGAGCAGTTCTTC. The encoded protein is CASSGTAVDRGYTYNEQFF.

The rearrangement joins TRBV25-1 to TRBJ2-7; D gene ambiguous. V was clipped by 2 bases and J by 5 bases, with 13 bases between them. CDR1 is MGHDK, CDR2 SYGVNS, per germline. This CDR3 has 14 residues. CDR3 in DNA: TGTGCCAGCAGTGAAGCTGGTTTTGCTCACGAGCAGTACTTC. It specifies CASSEAGFAHEQYF.

The sample holds a few counts of this clonotype. The chain carries TRBV7-8 and TRBJ2-1, with a tentative D call TRBD2 (6 bases). The CDR3 contains 15 residues. The germline V and J ends were trimmed by 5 bases and 10 bases, with 21 bases remaining between them. Germline V gives CDR1 SGHVS, CDR2 FQNEAQ. CDR3 nucleotide sequence: TGTGCCAGCAGCCCTCGGGACTCTACAGGCACAGAGCAGTTCTTC. Residues: CASSPRDSTGTEQFF.

This clonotype appeared many times. This chain connects TRBV3-1 to TRBJ2-3; 10 bases agree with TRBD2. The CDR3 totals 14 residues. V was pared by 4 bases and J by 6 bases, with 4 bases of the junction left unmatched. Germline values: CDR1 LGHDT, CDR2 YNNKEL (reference sequence). The DNA of the CDR3 is TGTGCCAGCAGCCCTAGCGGGAGTGCTGATACGCAGTATTTT. Translating gives CASSPSGSADTQYF.

This chain joins TRBV20-1 and TRBJ2-5; D remains ambiguous. With 6 bases removed from V and 5 bases from J, the gap between germline ends came to 19 bases. The CDR3 sequence is 14 residues long. Looked up from germline, CDR1 is DFQATT and CDR2 is SNEGSKA (reference sequence). For the CDR3, the DNA is TGCAGTGCCCCAAAGGGTGCAGGAGTGGAGACCCAGTACTTC. This codes for CSAPKGAGVETQYF.

The chain is built from TRBV7-2 and TRBJ2-2; a weak D match, TRBD1 (6 bases). The germline CDR1 and CDR2 sequences are SGHTA and FQGNSA. This CDR3 spans 15 amino acids. V was cut by 1 base and J by 5 bases, with 11 bases left in between. The CDR3 is CASSLGGGMTGELFF. The CDR3 region has the DNA TGTGCCAGCAGCTTAGGTGGGGGCATGACCGGGGAGCTGTTTTTT.

This clonotype was detected a few times. This sequence joins TRBV20-1 and TRBJ2-5; 9 bases are shared with TRBD1. Losses at the gene ends were 2 bases for V and 2 bases for J; bases not matched to a gene: 6. CDR1 and CDR2 from the germline V gene are DFQATT and SNEGSKA (reference sequence). CDR3 length: 15 residues. The DNA for the CDR3 is TGCAGTGCTAGACCGGGACAGGGAATACAAGAGACCCAGTACTTC. Encoded protein: CSARPGQGIQETQYF.

V gene TRBV12-3 or TRBV12-4 combines with J gene TRBJ1-6; D possibly corresponds to TRBD1 (5 bases). The CDR3 consists of 14 residues. The V end lost 3 bases, the J end lost 6 bases, and 9 bases lay between the germline ends. The CDR3, as DNA: TGTGCCAGCAGTTTGGCGCAGGGTAATTCACCCCTCCACTTT. Its protein is CASSLAQGNSPLHF.

This clonotype was observed a few times. The J gene is TRBJ2-2, the V gene TRBV24-1; TRBD2 agrees at 14 bases. Germline loops: CDR1 KGHDR, CDR2 SFDVKD. V trimming: 7 bases; J trimming: 7 bases; junction bases outside the gene matches: 7. CDR3 size: 16 residues. The CDR3 loop is CATRGTSGSLGGELFF. The CDR3 DNA reads TGTGCCACCAGGGGGACTAGCGGGAGTTTAGGCGGGGAGCTGTTTTTT.

This clonotype was observed a few times. V and J are TRBV27 and TRBJ1-2; tentative D call: TRBD1 (6 bases). The CDR3 covers 13 residues. V lost 5 bases and J lost 7, with 14 bases in between. Per the germline V gene, CDR1 is MNHEY and CDR2 is SMNVEV (reference sequence). In nucleotides, the CDR3 is TGTGCCAGCAGTCAAACAGGGTTTTCTGGCTACACCTTC. Translation gives CASSQTGFSGYTF.